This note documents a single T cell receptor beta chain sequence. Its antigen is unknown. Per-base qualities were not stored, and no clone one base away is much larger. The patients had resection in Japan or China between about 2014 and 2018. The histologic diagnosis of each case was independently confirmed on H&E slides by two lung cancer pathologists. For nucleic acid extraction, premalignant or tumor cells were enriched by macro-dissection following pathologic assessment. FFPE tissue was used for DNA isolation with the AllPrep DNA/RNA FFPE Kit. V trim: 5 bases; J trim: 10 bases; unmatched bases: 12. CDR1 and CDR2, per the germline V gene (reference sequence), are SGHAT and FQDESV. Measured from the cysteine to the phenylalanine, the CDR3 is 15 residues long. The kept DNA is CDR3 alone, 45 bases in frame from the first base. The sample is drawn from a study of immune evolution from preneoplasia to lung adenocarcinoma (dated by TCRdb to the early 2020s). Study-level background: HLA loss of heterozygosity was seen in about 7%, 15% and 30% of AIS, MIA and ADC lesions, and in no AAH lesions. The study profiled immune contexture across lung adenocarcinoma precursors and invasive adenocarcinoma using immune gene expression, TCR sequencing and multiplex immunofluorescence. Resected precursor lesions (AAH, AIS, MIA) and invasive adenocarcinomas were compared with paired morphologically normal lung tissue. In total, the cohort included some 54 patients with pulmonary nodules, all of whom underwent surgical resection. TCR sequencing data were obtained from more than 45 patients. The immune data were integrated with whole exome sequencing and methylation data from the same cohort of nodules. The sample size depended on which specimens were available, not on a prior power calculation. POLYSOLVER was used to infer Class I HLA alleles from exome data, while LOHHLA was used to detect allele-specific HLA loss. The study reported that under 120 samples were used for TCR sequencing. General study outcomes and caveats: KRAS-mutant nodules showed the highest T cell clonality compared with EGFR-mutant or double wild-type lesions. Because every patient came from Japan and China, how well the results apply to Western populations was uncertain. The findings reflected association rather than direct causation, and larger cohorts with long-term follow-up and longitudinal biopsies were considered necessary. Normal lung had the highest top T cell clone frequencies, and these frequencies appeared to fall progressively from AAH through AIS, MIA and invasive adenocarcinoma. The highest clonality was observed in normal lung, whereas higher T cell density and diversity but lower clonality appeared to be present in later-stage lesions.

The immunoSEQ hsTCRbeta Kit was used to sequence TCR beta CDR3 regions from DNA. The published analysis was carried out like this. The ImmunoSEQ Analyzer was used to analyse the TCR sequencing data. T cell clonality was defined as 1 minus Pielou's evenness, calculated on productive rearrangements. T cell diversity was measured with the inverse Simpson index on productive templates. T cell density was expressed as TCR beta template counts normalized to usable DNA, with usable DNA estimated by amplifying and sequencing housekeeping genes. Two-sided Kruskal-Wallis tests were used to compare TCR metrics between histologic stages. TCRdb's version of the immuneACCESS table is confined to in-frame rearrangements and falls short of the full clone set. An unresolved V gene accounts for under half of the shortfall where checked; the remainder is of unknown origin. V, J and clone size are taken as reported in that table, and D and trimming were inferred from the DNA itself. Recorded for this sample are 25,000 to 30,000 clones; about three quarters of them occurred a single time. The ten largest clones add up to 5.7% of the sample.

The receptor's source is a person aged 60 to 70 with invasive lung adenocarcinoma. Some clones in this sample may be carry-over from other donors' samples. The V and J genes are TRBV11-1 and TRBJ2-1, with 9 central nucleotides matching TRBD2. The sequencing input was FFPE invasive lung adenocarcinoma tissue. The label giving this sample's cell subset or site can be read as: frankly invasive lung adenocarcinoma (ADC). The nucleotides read TGTGCCAGCAGCATCACTAGCGGGTGGGGAGGGGAGCAGTTCTTC. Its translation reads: CASSITSGWGGEQFF.